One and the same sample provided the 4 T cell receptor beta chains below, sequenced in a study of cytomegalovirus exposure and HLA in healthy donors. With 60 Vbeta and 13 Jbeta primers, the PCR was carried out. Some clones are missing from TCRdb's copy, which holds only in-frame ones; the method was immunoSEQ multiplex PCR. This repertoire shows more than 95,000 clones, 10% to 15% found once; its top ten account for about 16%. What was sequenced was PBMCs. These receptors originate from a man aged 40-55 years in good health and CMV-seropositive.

DNA of the CDR3: TGTGCCAGCTCCCCGAAGGGACACTCCTACGAGCAGTACTTC. Amino acids: CASSPKGHSYEQYF. V and J are TRBV18 and TRBJ2-7; possible D gene TRBD1, 6 bases. V lost 6 bases to trimming and J lost 0 bases, with 12 bases between them. The CDR3 contains 14 residues. Germline assignment: CDR1 KGHSH and CDR2 LQKENI.

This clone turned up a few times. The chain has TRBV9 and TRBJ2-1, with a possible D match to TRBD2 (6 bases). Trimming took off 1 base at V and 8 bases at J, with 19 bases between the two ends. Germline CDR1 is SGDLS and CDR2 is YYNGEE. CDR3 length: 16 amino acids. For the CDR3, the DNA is TGTGCCAGCAGCGTAAAGGTGACGGGAGTGGGCCATGAGCAGTTCTTC. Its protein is CASSVKVTGVGHEQFF.

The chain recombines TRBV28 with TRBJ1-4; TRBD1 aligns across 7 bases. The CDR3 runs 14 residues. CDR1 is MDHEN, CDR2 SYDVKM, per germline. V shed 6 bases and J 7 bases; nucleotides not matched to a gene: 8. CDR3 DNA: TGTGCCAGCAGGCCGACAGGGCTCGGTGAAAAACTGTTTTTT. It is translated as CASRPTGLGEKLFF.

CDR3 nucleotide sequence: TGTGCCAGCAGAGACAGGGGGCGGGAAATGAACACTGAAGCTTTCTTT. It codes for CASRDRGREMNTEAFF. This chain joins TRBV2 and TRBJ1-1; 10 positions match TRBD1. This CDR3 has 16 residues. Germline CDR1 and CDR2: SNHLY and FYNNEI. V was pared by 6 bases and J by 0 bases, with 7 bases of the junction left unmatched.